This passage covers 32 T cell receptor beta chains from one sample sequenced in a study of cytomegalovirus exposure and HLA in healthy donors. Produced via immunoSEQ multiplex PCR; TCRdb's table is partial and in-frame only. This table holds over 200,000 clones, approximately 86% found once. Sequenced: PBMCs. The receptors derive from a young woman in good health and CMV-seronegative.

The chain links TRBV6-6 to TRBJ1-2; TRBD1 aligns across 7 bases. The CDR3 extends over 16 amino acids. V shed 5 bases and J 0 bases; nucleotides not matched to a gene: 9. CDR1 is MNHNY, CDR2 SVGAGI, per germline (reference sequence). The CDR3: CASSRPAGGTNYGYTF. The CDR3 nucleotides read TGTGCCAGCAGTCGCCCGGCAGGGGGAACTAACTATGGCTACACCTTC.

J is TRBJ2-2 and V is TRBV5-1; 7 bases map to TRBD1. From germline, CDR1 is SGHRS and CDR2 YFSETQ. The CDR3 is made up of 15 amino acids. V gave up 2 bases and J gave up 5 bases; unmatched junction bases: 6. The CDR3 spells CASSFDRVLTGELFF. For the CDR3, the DNA is TGCGCCAGCAGCTTTGACAGGGTATTAACCGGGGAGCTGTTTTTT.

This chain joins TRBV30 and TRBJ1-1; D possibly corresponds to TRBD1 (6 bases). CDR1 and CDR2 from the germline V gene are GTSNPN and SVGIG (reference sequence). V lost 2 bases to trimming and J lost 0 bases, with 25 bases between them. This CDR3 is 19 amino acids long. The CDR3 protein is CAWSSKDRLINRMNTEAFF. CDR3 sequence (DNA): TGTGCCTGGAGTTCCAAAGACAGGTTGATAAATAGGATGAACACTGAAGCTTTCTTT. Full variable domain (rest looked up from reference TRBV30 and TRBJ1-1): SQTIHQWPATLVQPVGSPLSLECTVEGTSNPNLYWYRQAAGRGLQLLFYSVGIGQISSEVPQNLSASRPQDRQFILSSKKLLLSDSGFYLCAWSSKDRLINRMNTEAFFGQGTRLTVV.

V is TRBV5-4 and J is TRBJ1-5; tentatively, D is TRBD1 (5 bases). Trimming removed 1 base at V and 1 base at J, with 6 bases between. The CDR3 is 14 residues long. Per the germline V gene, CDR1 is SGHNT and CDR2 is YYREEE (reference sequence). The CDR3 nucleotides are TGTGCCAGCAGCTTGTCAGGGAGCAATCAGCCCCAGCATTTT. Amino acid sequence: CASSLSGSNQPQHF.

This clone has more than one count but fewer than ten. V gene TRBV27 combines with J gene TRBJ2-7; a possible D gene is TRBD2 (6 bases). Trimming shortened V by 6 bases and J by 2 bases, and 11 bases separated the two germline ends. The CDR3 sequence is 13 residues long. Germline CDR1 is MNHEY and CDR2 is SMNVEV (reference sequence). CDR3 loop: CASSLRETYEQYF. CDR3 in DNA: TGTGCCAGCAGCCTCCGGGAGACCTACGAGCAGTACTTC.

The sample holds a few counts of this clone. The J gene is TRBJ1-1, the V gene TRBV7-8; D uncertain. Looked up from germline, CDR1 is SGHVS and CDR2 is FQNEAQ. The CDR3 extends over 13 amino acids. The V end was cut by 6 bases, the J end by 4 bases, with 12 bases between. CDR3 sequence: CASSLPHSTEAFF. The CDR3 DNA follows: TGTGCCAGCAGTTTACCTCATAGCACTGAAGCTTTCTTT.

This chain uses TRBV4-3 with TRBJ2-1; TRBD2 matches 7 bases. The CDR3 extends over 15 amino acids. The V gene end was trimmed by 1 base and the J gene end by 4 bases; junction bases not matched to a gene: 4. Looked up from germline, CDR1 is LGHNA and CDR2 is YSLEER. Written as DNA, the CDR3 is TGCGCCAGCAGCCAAGTGCCTAGCGGATACAATGAGCAGTTCTTC. Translating gives CASSQVPSGYNEQFF.

The chain employs TRBV19 and TRBJ1-5; 7 bases are a match to TRBD1. V trimming: 4 bases; J trimming: 1 base; junction bases outside the gene matches: 7. Germline-derived CDR1 and CDR2 are LNHDA and SQIVND (reference sequence). CDR3 size: 16 residues. The CDR3 spells CASSNLGQLSNQPQHF. CDR3 nucleotide sequence: TGTGCCAGTAGTAACCTGGGACAGTTGAGCAATCAGCCCCAGCATTTT.

This clone was seen a few times. This chain connects TRBV4-1 to TRBJ2-7, with 10 bases aligning to TRBD2. Unmatched junction bases numbered 7, after V lost 5 bases and J lost 3 bases. The CDR3 consists of 15 residues. Germline CDR1 is MGHRA and CDR2 is YSYEKL. The CDR3 DNA follows: TGCGCCAGCAGCTTGGGACTAGCGACAAACTACGAGCAGTACTTC. This encodes CASSLGLATNYEQYF.

This chain uses TRBV27 with TRBJ2-1; D possibly corresponds to TRBD2 (6 bases). Germline CDR1 is MNHEY and CDR2 is SMNVEV (reference sequence). V shed 8 bases and J shed 5 bases, with 13 bases lying between them. This CDR3 region has 13 residues. Here the CDR3 DNA reads TGTGCCAGCGGCGGGACTTCGAACAATGAGCAGTTCTTC. It specifies CASGGTSNNEQFF.

The V call is TRBV28, the J call TRBJ1-2; D gene uncertain. The CDR3 loop spans 11 amino acids. The V gene's germline CDR1 is MDHEN and CDR2 SYDVKM. The CDR3 DNA sequence: TGTGTATCCCGAGCTAACTATGGCTACACCTTC. It translates to CVSRANYGYTF.

Of note for this clone: Other DNA sequences in this sample translate to the same CDR3. The chain uses TRBV11-2 and TRBJ2-7; D unclear. Germline CDR1 and CDR2: SGHAT and FQNNGV. Trimming removed 1 base from V and 6 bases from J, with 7 bases in between. The CDR3 is 12 amino acids. As DNA, the CDR3 is TGTGCCAGCAGCTTAGTCGGTGGCGAGCAGTACTTC. Translation: CASSLVGGEQYF.

The chain uses TRBV29-1 and TRBJ1-2; D is unclear. V was cut by 6 bases and J by 1 base, with 6 bases left in between. Looked up from germline, CDR1 is SQVTM and CDR2 is ANQGSEA. The CDR3 length is 11 residues. The CDR3 loop is CSVLSNYGYTF. The CDR3 coding sequence is TGCAGCGTCCTCAGTAACTATGGCTACACCTTC.

This clone has a single count. The V and J genes are TRBV4-2 and TRBJ2-2, with TRBD1 as a possible D gene (5 bases). Between the trimmed V and J ends, which lost 1 base and 5 bases, there was a span of 8 bases. CDR1 LGHNA and CDR2 YNFKEQ come from the germline V gene. The CDR3 is made up of 14 amino acids. The CDR3 loop is CASSQVQGTGELFF. The CDR3 DNA reads TGTGCCAGCAGCCAAGTTCAGGGAACCGGGGAGCTGTTTTTT.

The gene calls are TRBV7-8 and TRBJ2-2; TRBD1 matches at 7 bases. From germline, CDR1 is SGHVS and CDR2 FQNEAQ. The CDR3 covers 17 residues. J was trimmed by 1 base and V by 0 bases; bases with no gene match: 5. The CDR3 DNA reads TGTGCCAGCAGCTTAGCCGGGACAGATAAGAACACCGGGGAGCTGTTTTTT. Translating gives CASSLAGTDKNTGELFF.

CDR3 DNA sequence: TGTGCCAGCAGTCCGGGACTAGCGTATGATGAGCAGTTCTTC. Protein: CASSPGLAYDEQFF. This sequence joins TRBV6-6 and TRBJ2-1, with 10 bases that match TRBD2. CDR3 length equals 14 residues. Trimming took 5 bases from V and 8 from J; bases not matched to a gene: 6. Germline assignment: CDR1 MNHNY and CDR2 SVGAGI (reference sequence).

This chain links TRBV7-9 with TRBJ2-5; the match to TRBD1 covers 11 bases. Germline V CDR1 and CDR2: SEHNR, FQNEAQ (reference sequence). The V and J ends lost 5 bases and 5 bases, in that order; junction bases with no gene match: 7. The CDR3 is made up of 15 amino acids. For the CDR3, the DNA is TGTGCCAGCAGCCCTGGGACAGGGGGGTTCGAGACCCAGTACTTC. Residues: CASSPGTGGFETQYF.

The rearrangement uses TRBV5-6 and TRBJ2-7; D not certain. Germline CDR1 and CDR2: SGHDT and YYEEEE. This CDR3 region has 11 residues. V shed 0 bases and J shed 7 bases, with 5 bases lying between them. The CDR3 nucleotides read TGTGCCAGCAGCTTGGCAGGTGAGCAGTACTTC. This translates into CASSLAGEQYF.

Written as DNA, the CDR3 is TGCGCCAGCAGACCGACAGGTGCTGGTTATGAGCAGTTCTTC. It translates to CASRPTGAGYEQFF. This rearrangement joins TRBV5-1 to TRBJ2-1; D might be TRBD1 (6 bases). The CDR3 is made up of 14 amino acids. Germline CDR1 SGHRS, CDR2 YFSETQ. V was clipped by 5 bases and J by 8 bases, with 17 bases between them.

The chain combines TRBV7-9 with TRBJ1-1; D is unresolved. Germline CDR1 reads SEHNR; CDR2 reads FQNEAQ (reference sequence). V was pared by 3 bases and J by 5 bases, with 7 bases between. The CDR3 sequence is 12 residues long. In nucleotides, the CDR3 is TGTGCCAGCAGCTTCGCCGGGACTGAAGCTTTCTTT. Translated: CASSFAGTEAFF.

This chain connects TRBV6-6 to TRBJ2-1; D uncertain. V was trimmed by 4 bases and J by 0 bases, leaving 13 bases between them. Per the germline V gene, CDR1 is MNHNY and CDR2 is SVGAGI (reference sequence). The CDR3 loop spans 16 amino acids. The CDR3 DNA follows: TGTGCCAGCAGTTCCCCCAACATAAACTCCTACAATGAGCAGTTCTTC. It yields the protein CASSSPNINSYNEQFF.

This clone turned up a few times. The chain couples TRBV2 to TRBJ1-5; TRBD1 is a possible D gene (5 bases). This CDR3 comprises 15 residues. From germline, CDR1 is SNHLY and CDR2 FYNNEI. The V end lost 5 bases, the J end lost 4 bases, and 15 bases lay between the germline ends. CDR3 protein: CASSLGAGPNQPQHF. Written as DNA, the CDR3 is TGTGCCAGCAGTTTAGGGGCAGGGCCGAATCAGCCCCAGCATTTT. Full variable domain (missing parts from reference TRBV2 and TRBJ1-5): EPEVTQTPSHQVTQMGQEVILRCVPISNHLYFYWYRQILGQKVEFLVSFYNNEISEKSEIFDDQFSVERPDGSNFTLKIRSTKLEDSAMYFCASSLGAGPNQPQHFGDGTRLSIL.

The chain couples TRBV6-5 to TRBJ1-1, with D possibly being TRBD1 (6 bases). CDR3 length: 13 residues. V gave up 5 bases and J gave up 1 base, with 8 bases separating them. Looked up from germline, CDR1 is MNHEY and CDR2 is SVGAGI. The CDR3 is CASSGTQNTEAFF. CDR3 DNA: TGTGCCAGCAGTGGGACACAGAACACTGAAGCTTTCTTT.

This chain connects TRBV9 to TRBJ2-5; 8 bases line up with TRBD1. Per germline, CDR1 SGDLS and CDR2 YYNGEE. The V and J ends lost 0 bases and 7 bases, in that order; junction bases with no gene match: 8. This CDR3 has 15 amino acids. The DNA of the CDR3 is TGTGCCAGCAGCGTAGACAGGGGGTTTGCGGTGACCCAGTACTTC. It codes for CASSVDRGFAVTQYF.

This chain links TRBV27 with TRBJ2-7; 7 nucleotides line up with TRBD2. The V and J ends lost 3 bases and 3 bases, in that order; junction bases with no gene match: 2. CDR3 length: 13 residues. The V gene's germline CDR1 is MNHEY and CDR2 SMNVEV (reference sequence). This CDR3 is CASSFGLDYEQYF. CDR3 nucleotide sequence: TGTGCCAGCAGTTTCGGACTAGACTACGAGCAGTACTTC.

The chain has TRBV28 and TRBJ1-1; 7 bases are shared with TRBD1. The CDR3 totals 16 residues. Losses at the gene ends were 5 bases for V and 1 base for J; bases not matched to a gene: 10. Germline assignment: CDR1 MDHEN and CDR2 SYDVKM. This CDR3 is CASSQTGIGGNTEAFF. CDR3 bases: TGTGCCAGCAGTCAGACAGGGATCGGAGGGAACACTGAAGCTTTCTTT. The full variable domain, rest sourced from reference TRBV28 and TRBJ1-1, is DVKVTQSSRYLVKRTGEKVFLECVQDMDHENMFWYRQDPGLGLRLIYFSYDVKMKEKGDIPEGYSVSREKKERFSLILESASTNQTSMYLCASSQTGIGGNTEAFFGQGTRLTVV.

The chain couples TRBV7-8 to TRBJ2-7, with no clear D. CDR3 length: 14 residues. V dropped 2 bases and J dropped 0 bases, with 8 bases sitting between them. CDR1 and CDR2 from the germline V gene are SGHVS and FQNEAQ. CDR3 in amino acids: CASSLTVPSYEQYF. The CDR3 DNA follows: TGTGCCAGCAGCTTAACAGTGCCCTCCTACGAGCAGTACTTC.

The genes are TRBV29-1 and TRBJ2-3, with TRBD1 identical over 10 bases. The CDR3 spans 16 residues. V lost 0 bases to trimming and J lost 4 bases; unmatched junction nucleotides: 7. Germline V gives CDR1 SQVTM, CDR2 ANQGSEA. The CDR3 loop is CSVEDLGTGVPDTQYF. In DNA, the CDR3 is TGCAGCGTTGAAGATCTGGGGACAGGGGTACCAGATACGCAGTATTTT.

The chain carries TRBV28 and TRBJ2-1, with unresolved D. Trimming left V 6 bases short and J 6 bases short, with 12 bases between. CDR1 is MDHEN, CDR2 SYDVKM, per germline. The CDR3 consists of 13 residues. CDR3 DNA sequence: TGTGCCAGCAGGACGAGTAGCAGCAATGAGCAGTTCTTC. Amino acids: CASRTSSSNEQFF.

This clone came up a few times. J is TRBJ2-1 and V is TRBV4-3; possibly TRBD2 for D (6 bases). Trimming stripped 3 bases from V and 1 base from J, with 10 bases between. The CDR3 covers 15 residues. In germline, CDR1 is LGHNA, CDR2 YSLEER. The CDR3 protein is CASSQELASYNEQFF. The CDR3 region has the DNA TGCGCCAGCAGCCAGGAACTAGCTTCCTACAATGAGCAGTTCTTC.

This clone came up once. The gene calls are TRBV7-2 and TRBJ2-1, with 8 nucleotides matching TRBD2. The CDR3 covers 16 residues. The V segment lost 2 bases and the J segment 10 bases; nucleotides outside the gene matches: 13. Germline values: CDR1 SGHTA, CDR2 FQGNSA. The CDR3 is CASSLLGAGAPSEQFF. The CDR3, as DNA: TGTGCCAGCAGCTTATTAGGAGCGGGAGCCCCGAGCGAGCAGTTCTTC. The entire variable domain, with the rest obtained from reference TRBV7-2 and TRBJ2-1, is as follows: GAGVSQSPSNKVTEKGKDVELRCDPISGHTALYWYRQSLGQGLEFLIYFQGNSAPDKSGLPSDRFSAERTGGSVSTLTIQRTQQEDSAVYLCASSLLGAGAPSEQFFGPGTRLTVL.

This sequence joins TRBV6-6 and TRBJ1-1, with D hard to call. Looked up from germline, CDR1 is MNHNY and CDR2 is SVGAGI (reference sequence). Trimming stripped 0 bases from V and 4 bases from J, with 9 bases between. The CDR3 has 14 residues. In DNA form, the CDR3 reads TGTGCCAGCAGTTACTCCTATCCATCCACTGAAGCTTTCTTT. This codes for CASSYSYPSTEAFF.